These T cell receptor beta chains were read from a single sample in a study of blood T cells in healthy people across ages. TCRdb reprocessed the 5' RACE reads via MiXCR and lists one record per CDR3 protein. Found here are about 1.8 million distinct CDR3 sequences, 49% of them singletons; the top ten hold over 2%. The sample was blood. The receptors originated from a woman aged 35 to 49 in good health. Each CDR3 is given with its conserved first and last residue. The order of the fields is J gene, V gene, clone size, D gene, CDR3 DNA, CDR3 protein. A D gene is named only where the DNA matches it firmly. Size tells how often a clone was seen (once, few, many) or the class of an expanded clone, and some rows leave it out.

TRBJ1-1 TRBV9 . . TGTGCCAGCAGCCCCGGGAACTTGGGGCCGAACACTGAAGCTTTCTTT CASSPGNLGPNTEAFF
TRBJ2-1 TRBV2 once . TGTGCCAGCAGCCCGTCCTTAGGGGCTAGTGGGGATGAGCAGTTCTTC CASSPSLGASGDEQFF
TRBJ1-2 TRBV6-5 . . TGTGCCAGCAGTTTCACCGCAGGGGCGGATGGCTACACCTTC CASSFTAGADGYTF
TRBJ1-2 TRBV20-1 . TRBD1 TGCAGTGCTAGACCGACAGGGAGGGTTGGCTACACCTTC CSARPTGRVGYTF
TRBJ1-6 TRBV5-1 few . TGCGCCAGCAGCTTGGGAGGAACAGAGAATTCACCCCTCCACTTT CASSLGGTENSPLHF
TRBJ1-5 TRBV2 few . TGTGCCAGCACCCGTCAGCCCCAGCATTTT CASTRQPQHF
TRBJ2-4 TRBV2 . TRBD1 TGTGCCAGCAGTGAAACCCGGGACAGACTGTACTTC CASSETRDRLYF
TRBJ1-1 TRBV4-1 . . TGCGCCAGCAGCTATTTGGCAGATAACACTGAAGCTTTCTTT CASSYLADNTEAFF
TRBJ2-3 TRBV5-1 . . TGCGCCAGCAGCTTGGTGGCTAGCGCTAGCACAGATACGCAGTATTTT CASSLVASASTDTQYF
TRBJ2-3 TRBV5-1 few TRBD2 TGCGCCAGCAGCTTGGTCGTAGCGGGGTCCACAGATACGCAGTATTTT CASSLVVAGSTDTQYF
TRBJ2-3 TRBV18 . TRBD2 TGTGCCAGCTCAACGACTAGCGGGACTAGCACAGATACGCAGTATTTT CASSTTSGTSTDTQYF
TRBJ2-1 TRBV4-2 . . TGTGCCAGCAGCCAAGAAGGTGGGTCCGCGCAGTTCTTC CASSQEGGSAQFF
TRBJ2-1 TRBV11-1 few . TGTGCCAGCAGCTTTTGGGGGGGGGCCGCCAATGAGCAGTTCTTC CASSFWGGAANEQFF
TRBJ2-5 TRBV4-3 . . TGCGCCAGCAGCCAAGATAGTGGGGTCGGATTTCAAGAGACCCAGTACTTC CASSQDSGVGFQETQYF
TRBJ1-5 TRBV13 . . TGTGCCAGCAGCATTACCACAGGGTACCAGCCCCAGCATTTT CASSITTGYQPQHF
TRBJ2-7 TRBV10-2 few . TGCGCCAGCAGTGATCGAGGTGACAGGCAGTACTTC CASSDRGDRQYF
TRBJ2-5 TRBV7-2 . TRBD2 TGTGCCAGCGCAAAGGGGCTAGCGGGGGGGCTGCAGTACTTC CASAKGLAGGLQYF
TRBJ2-7 TRBV6-1 once TRBD2 TGTGCCAGCAGTGAAGCGCTAGCGGGGGCTTTATACGAGCAGTACTTC CASSEALAGALYEQYF
TRBJ2-5 TRBV9 . TRBD1 TGTGCCAGCAGCGTAGAAGGGACAGGGGGTGGGGAGACCCAGTACTTC CASSVEGTGGGETQYF
TRBJ2-1 TRBV21-1 . . TGTGCCAGCACCCCTGGGATTTCCAATGAGCAGTTCTTC CASTPGISNEQFF
TRBJ2-1 TRBV7-2 few . TGTGCCAGCAGCTTAGTTACCCATAAAACCAATGAGCAGTTCTTC CASSLVTHKTNEQFF
TRBJ1-2 TRBV12-3/TRBV12-4 . . TGTGCCAGCAGTCTCCGGGAGGAAGGGGACTACACCTTC CASSLREEGDYTF
TRBJ2-3 TRBV11-2 . . TGTGCCAGCAGCGCCCAGGGACACCTTACAGATACGCAGTATTTT CASSAQGHLTDTQYF
TRBJ2-3 TRBV2 few . TGTGCCAGCAGTGAACAGGGTAGGACAGATACGCAGTATTTT CASSEQGRTDTQYF
TRBJ2-1 TRBV24-1 . . TGTGCCACCAGTGATTTCACAGGGACCGGCCGAAATGAGCAGTTCTTC CATSDFTGTGRNEQFF
TRBJ2-3 TRBV3-1 . TRBD1 TGTGCCAGCAGCGGCCGGGACAGGGGGCGGGGGGATACGCAGTATTTT CASSGRDRGRGDTQYF
TRBJ2-7 TRBV5-1 . . TGCGCCAGCAGCTTGCTAGGCTCAACTGGGTACGAGCAGTACTTC CASSLLGSTGYEQYF
TRBJ2-1 TRBV12-3/TRBV12-4 few . TGTGCCAGCAGTTTAAAGGCGGCCGTTAGCGACTTTGAGCAGTTCTTC CASSLKAAVSDFEQFF